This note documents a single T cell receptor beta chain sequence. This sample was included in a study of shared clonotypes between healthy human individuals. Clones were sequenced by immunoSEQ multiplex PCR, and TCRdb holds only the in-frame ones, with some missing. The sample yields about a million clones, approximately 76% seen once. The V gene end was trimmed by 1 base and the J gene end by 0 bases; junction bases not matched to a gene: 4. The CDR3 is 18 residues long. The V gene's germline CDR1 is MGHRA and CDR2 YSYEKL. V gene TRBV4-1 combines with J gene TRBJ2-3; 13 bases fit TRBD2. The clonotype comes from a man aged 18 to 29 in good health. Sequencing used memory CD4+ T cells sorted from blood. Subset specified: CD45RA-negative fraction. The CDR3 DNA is TGCGCCAGCAGCCAAGCCCCGGGACTAGCGGGAAGCACAGATACGCAGTATTTT. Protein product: CASSQAPGLAGSTDTQYF.